The rows below give T cell receptor beta chains drawn from one sample of a study of glioma-infiltrating T cells after dendritic cell vaccination. Sequencing was performed with immunoSEQ multiplex PCR; in TCRdb, only in-frame clones are kept and a portion is missing. The sample holds around 90,000 clones, roughly four fifths seen once. Here the sequenced sample was blood, taken after dendritic cell vaccination. These receptors came from a human donor with glioblastoma. Both conserved end residues are part of each CDR3. D genes are given only for firm matches. Expanded clones get a size class; other rows say once, few or many, or leave the size out.

CATTHSRGYSGANVLTF TGTGCCACCACCCATTCCCGGGGATACTCTGGGGCCAACGTCCTGACTTTC TRBJ2-6 - TRBV15 -
CASSPQGGNQPQHF TGTGCCAGCAGTCCCCAGGGGGGTAATCAGCCCCAGCATTTT TRBJ1-5 TRBD1 TRBV7-9 -
CASSQEQGIIYF TGTGCCAGCAGCCAAGAGCAGGGGATAATATACTTC TRBJ2-5 - TRBV14 few
CASSVQGGKETQYF TGTGCCAGTAGTGTTCAGGGTGGAAAAGAGACCCAGTACTTC TRBJ2-5 - TRBV19 -
CASFEGALGYTF TGTGCCAGCTTCGAGGGGGCTTTGGGCTACACCTTC TRBJ1-2 TRBD1 TRBV27 -
CASSEGQGYGYTF TGTGCCAGCAGTGAGGGGCAGGGGTATGGCTACACCTTC TRBJ1-2 - TRBV2 -
CASSLADYTDTQYF TGCGCCAGCAGCTTGGCGGACTACACAGATACGCAGTATTTT TRBJ2-3 - TRBV5-1 -
CAIRDTSTGGYTF TGTGCCATCAGGGACACCTCGACAGGCGGCTACACCTTC TRBJ1-2 - TRBV10-3 -
CASSRAQGSYGYTF TGTGCCAGCAGCCGAGCACAGGGGAGCTATGGCTACACCTTC TRBJ1-2 TRBD1 TRBV7-2 -
CASTNPGQGANSNQPQHF TGTGCTAGCACCAACCCTGGGCAGGGGGCAAATAGCAATCAGCCCCAGCATTTT TRBJ1-5 TRBD1 TRBV7-7 -
CASSQVAGEGSDTQYF TGCGCCAGCAGCCAAGTAGCGGGAGAAGGATCAGATACGCAGTATTTT TRBJ2-3 TRBD2 TRBV4-1 -
CASSVRGGEGQPQHF TGTGCCAGCAGCGTCCGGGGAGGGGAGGGTCAGCCCCAGCATTTT TRBJ1-5 - TRBV9 -
CASSLGEANTGELFF TGTGCCAGCAGCTTAGGAGAGGCGAACACCGGGGAGCTGTTTTTT TRBJ2-2 - TRBV7-6 -
CASSRDREEKLFF TGTGCCAGCAGTCGGGACAGGGAAGAAAAACTGTTTTTT TRBJ1-4 TRBD1 TRBV6-5 -
CASSLRDTRTDTQYF TGTGCCAGCAGCCTCCGGGACACAAGAACAGATACGCAGTATTTT TRBJ2-3 - TRBV7-8 -
CSVEGGGGYTF TGCAGCGTTGAAGGGGGGGGTGGCTACACCTTC TRBJ1-2 - TRBV29-1 -
CASSARDRGLETQYF TGTGCCAGTAGTGCCCGGGACAGGGGGCTGGAGACCCAGTACTTC TRBJ2-5 TRBD1 TRBV19 -
CASSFLFRVETGELFF TGCGCCAGCAGCTTTCTATTCCGCGTTGAGACCGGGGAGCTGTTTTTT TRBJ2-2 - TRBV5-1 -
CASSEVVGAWTEAFF TGTGCCAGCAGTGAAGTTGTTGGGGCGTGGACTGAAGCTTTCTTT TRBJ1-1 - TRBV6-1 -
CASSRWLGTGGYEQYF TGTGCCAGCAGTCGATGGCTCGGGACAGGGGGCTACGAGCAGTACTTC TRBJ2-7 TRBD1 TRBV5-6 -
CASSLNPGSGNTIYF TGTGCCAGCAGCTTAAATCCGGGCTCTGGAAACACCATATATTTT TRBJ1-3 - TRBV7-3 -
CASSQGHSNQPQHF TGCGCCAGCAGCCAAGGACACTCCAATCAGCCCCAGCATTTT TRBJ1-5 - TRBV4-1 -
CASSFSGPGANVLTF TGCGCCAGCAGCTTCTCCGGTCCCGGGGCCAACGTCCTGACTTTC TRBJ2-6 - TRBV5-1 -
CASSLGRPGRTGELFF TGTGCCAGCAGCTTGGGAAGGCCTGGGAGAACCGGGGAGCTGTTTTTT TRBJ2-2 - TRBV5-6 -
CASRQGTNEKLFF TGTGCCAGCAGACAGGGAACTAATGAAAAACTGTTTTTT TRBJ1-4 - TRBV6-5 -